Detailed here is one T cell receptor beta chain. The target antigen is unknown. The V and J ends lost 3 bases and 6 bases respectively, with 10 bases between them. CDR3 length: 13 amino acids. From germline, CDR1 is LGHNA and CDR2 YSLEER. Amplification targeted TCR beta CDR3 regions from RNA transcripts. Initially, a first-round RT-PCR of the TCR CDR3 employed the HTBI primer set. TCRdb ran MiXCR on the multiplex PCR reads and lists one entry per CDR3 protein. This repertoire shows about 700,000 distinct CDR3 sequences, approximately 15% found once; its top ten account for roughly a tenth. This sample was taken from a study of T cells in Graves' hyperthyroidism and ophthalmopathy. Overall study results and limits: Model predictions of ophthalmopathy came a median around 6.5 months before onset. Most thyroid clonotypes expanded above 0.001 appeared in blood too.

Newly diagnosed hyperthyroidism patients aged 18 to 65 years had disease lasting under 2 months. Sample: blood. This TCR derives from a woman younger than 30 with Graves' hyperthyroidism. This chain links TRBV4-3 with TRBJ2-3; D remains ambiguous. The chain's CDR3 is CASSQGRMDTQYF. DNA of the CDR3: TGCGCCAGCAGCCAGGGTAGGATGGATACGCAGTATTTT.